This T cell receptor (beta chain) is drawn from a study of T-cell memory formation after mild COVID-19. General study points: Mostly located in CM and EM were contracting CD4+ clones, with contracting CD8+ clones located in EMRA. Day 15 to 85 contracting clones showed balanced CD4/CD8; later expanders leaned CD4+.

This clonotype occurred a few times. No antigen is known for it. In TCRdb, the 5' RACE reads were re-called with MiXCR into one record per CDR3 protein. The table shows about 290,000 distinct CDR3 sequences, with approximately 15% occurring only once. There are 16 residues in the CDR3. Germline values: CDR1 SGDLS, CDR2 YYNGEE. V lost 3 bases to trimming and J lost 6 bases; unmatched junction nucleotides: 4. The receptor was isolated from a man aged 18-30 years who had mild COVID-19 (a few samples of this study predate the infection). Cell type and time point are not known. The sequenced material came from PBMCs or a T cell subset sorted from them (not recorded which). The chain links TRBV9 to TRBJ2-1; 15 bases map to TRBD2. DNA of the CDR3: TGTGCCAGCAGCGCAGGGACTAGCGGGGGGCTCAATGAGCAGTTCTTC. The encoded protein is CASSAGTSGGLNEQFF.